A selection of T cell receptor beta chains follows, all from one sample in a study of blood T cell repertoires in COVID-19. Data came from immunoSEQ multiplex PCR; TCRdb stores just in-frame clones and leaves some out. Of more than 300,000 clones in the sample, more than 70% were seen once. Input material: peripheral blood. Every receptor here comes from a woman aged 50 to 60 with acute or convalescent COVID-19. Both conserved end residues are part of each CDR3. The D gene is left open where the match is weak. Some rows have no size entry. The others give once, few or many, or a class for an expanded clone.

d_gene: -
abundance: -
v_gene: TRBV19
j_gene: TRBJ2-2
CDR3nt: TGTGCCAGCCGGGGTAGGACAGGAGGGACCGGGGAGCTGTTTTTT
CDR3aa: CASRGRTGGTGELFF

d_gene: -
abundance: -
v_gene: TRBV10-3
j_gene: TRBJ1-5
CDR3nt: TGTGCCATCAGAGGACAAGGTAGCAATCAGCCCCAGCATTTT
CDR3aa: CAIRGQGSNQPQHF

d_gene: -
abundance: -
v_gene: TRBV9
j_gene: TRBJ2-7
CDR3nt: TGTGCCAGCAGCGCCGGTGACTCCTACGAGCAGTACTTC
CDR3aa: CASSAGDSYEQYF

d_gene: TRBD2
abundance: -
v_gene: TRBV10-1
j_gene: TRBJ2-5
CDR3nt: TGTCAGGACCTGGAGGGTAGCGGGGTTAAAGAGACCCAGTACTTC
CDR3aa: CQDLEGSGVKETQYF

d_gene: TRBD1
abundance: -
v_gene: TRBV7-9
j_gene: TRBJ1-1
CDR3nt: TGTGCCAGCAGCTTCGGGACAGGGTACACTGAAGCTTTCTTT
CDR3aa: CASSFGTGYTEAFF

d_gene: -
abundance: few
v_gene: TRBV7-2
j_gene: TRBJ1-6
CDR3nt: TGTGCCAGCAGCTTAGGGCCCAATTCACCCCTCCACTTT
CDR3aa: CASSLGPNSPLHF

d_gene: TRBD1
abundance: -
v_gene: TRBV10-1
j_gene: TRBJ2-5
CDR3nt: TGCGCCAGCAGTGAGTCAGGACAGGGTCGAGAGACCCAGTACTTC
CDR3aa: CASSESGQGRETQYF

d_gene: -
abundance: -
v_gene: TRBV4-2
j_gene: TRBJ2-3
CDR3nt: TGTGCCAGCAGCCAAGATCCAAGTAAGGGGGCAGATACGCAGTATTTT
CDR3aa: CASSQDPSKGADTQYF

d_gene: TRBD1
abundance: -
v_gene: TRBV28
j_gene: TRBJ1-1
CDR3nt: TGTGCCAGCAGGGAACAGGGGGCTACTGAAGCTTTCTTT
CDR3aa: CASREQGATEAFF

d_gene: TRBD1
abundance: once
v_gene: TRBV9
j_gene: TRBJ2-7
CDR3nt: TGTGCCAGCAGCGCGGGACAGGGGGACTACGAGCAGTACTTC
CDR3aa: CASSAGQGDYEQYF

d_gene: -
abundance: -
v_gene: TRBV3-1/TRBV3-2
j_gene: TRBJ1-6
CDR3nt: TGTGCCAGCAGCGACCTGAGGACTCACTCCTATAATTCACCCCTCCACTTT
CDR3aa: CASSDLRTHSYNSPLHF

d_gene: TRBD1
abundance: -
v_gene: TRBV5-1
j_gene: TRBJ1-2
CDR3nt: TGCGCCAGCAGCTTGGGGGCAGGGGGGACCTATGGCTACACCTTC
CDR3aa: CASSLGAGGTYGYTF

d_gene: -
abundance: once
v_gene: TRBV3-1/TRBV3-2
j_gene: TRBJ1-2
CDR3nt: TGTGCCAGCAGCCGCCAGGACGGTGGGGCTTATGGCTACACCTTC
CDR3aa: CASSRQDGGAYGYTF

d_gene: -
abundance: once
v_gene: TRBV6-5
j_gene: TRBJ1-5
CDR3nt: TGTGCCAGCACCTCAGGGGCAAATCAGCCCCAGCATTTT
CDR3aa: CASTSGANQPQHF

d_gene: -
abundance: -
v_gene: TRBV5-4
j_gene: TRBJ2-3
CDR3nt: TGTGCCAGCCGCCGACTAGACCCAGATACGCAGTATTTT
CDR3aa: CASRRLDPDTQYF